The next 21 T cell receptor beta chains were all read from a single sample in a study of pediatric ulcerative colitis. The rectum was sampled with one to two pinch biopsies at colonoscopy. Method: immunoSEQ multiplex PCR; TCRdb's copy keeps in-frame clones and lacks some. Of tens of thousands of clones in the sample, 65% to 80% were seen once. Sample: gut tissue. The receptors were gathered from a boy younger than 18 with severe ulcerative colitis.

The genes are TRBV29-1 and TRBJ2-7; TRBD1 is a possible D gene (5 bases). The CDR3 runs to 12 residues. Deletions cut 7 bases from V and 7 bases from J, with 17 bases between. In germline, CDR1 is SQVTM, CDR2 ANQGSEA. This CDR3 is CSAVAGSREQYF. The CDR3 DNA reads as TGCAGCGCCGTGGCAGGGTCTAGAGAGCAGTACTTC.

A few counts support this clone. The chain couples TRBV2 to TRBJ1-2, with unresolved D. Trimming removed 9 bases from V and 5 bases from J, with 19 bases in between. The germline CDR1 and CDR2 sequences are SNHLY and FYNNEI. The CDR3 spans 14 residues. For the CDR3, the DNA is TGTGCCAGTGGGCGGGGAATTCTTACTTATGGCTACACCTTC. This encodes CASGRGILTYGYTF.

CDR3 amino acids: CASSPTGGFKTQHF. The DNA of the CDR3 is TGTGCCAGCAGCCCCACAGGGGGTTTCAAAACCCAGCATTTT. The chain carries TRBV7-2 and TRBJ1-5; 8 bases agree with TRBD1. With 5 bases clipped from V and 11 bases from J, the junction kept 11 bases outside the gene matches. The V gene's germline CDR1 is SGHTA and CDR2 FQGNSA. The CDR3 is 14 residues long.

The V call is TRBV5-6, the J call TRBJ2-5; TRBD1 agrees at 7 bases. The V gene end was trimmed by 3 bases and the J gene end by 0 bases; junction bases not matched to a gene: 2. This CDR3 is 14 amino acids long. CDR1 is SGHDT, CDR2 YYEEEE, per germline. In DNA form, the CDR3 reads TGTGCCAGCAGCTGGGGGACAGACCAAGAGACCCAGTACTTC. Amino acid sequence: CASSWGTDQETQYF.

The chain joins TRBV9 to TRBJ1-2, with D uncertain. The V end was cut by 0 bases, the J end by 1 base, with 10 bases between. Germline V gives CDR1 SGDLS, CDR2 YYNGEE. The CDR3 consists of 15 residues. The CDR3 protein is CASSVDRLINYGYTF. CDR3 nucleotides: TGTGCCAGCAGCGTAGATAGGCTTATTAACTATGGCTACACCTTC.

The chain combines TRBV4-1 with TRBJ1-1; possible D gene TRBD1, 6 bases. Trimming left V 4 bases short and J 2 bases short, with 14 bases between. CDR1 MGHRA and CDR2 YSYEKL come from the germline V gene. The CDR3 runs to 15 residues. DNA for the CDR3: TGCGCCAGCAGCCTAACAGGGTCCCTTAACACTGAAGCTTTCTTT. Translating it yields CASSLTGSLNTEAFF.

The CDR3 reads CASNPGQLAYEQYF. In DNA form, the CDR3 reads TGCGCCAGCAACCCGGGACAGTTGGCCTACGAGCAGTACTTC. This sequence joins TRBV5-1 and TRBJ2-7, with 7 bases lining up with TRBD1. CDR1 and CDR2 (germline): SGHRS, YFSETQ. With V trimmed by 6 bases and J by 2 bases, 8 bases remained unmatched. The CDR3 runs to 14 residues.

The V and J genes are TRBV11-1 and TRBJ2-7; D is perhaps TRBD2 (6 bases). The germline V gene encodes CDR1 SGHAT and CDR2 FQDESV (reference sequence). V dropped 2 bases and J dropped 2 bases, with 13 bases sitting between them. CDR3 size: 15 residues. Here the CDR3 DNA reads TGTGCCAGCAGCTTACGGGGGACGAAACCCTACGAGCAGTACTTC. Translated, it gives CASSLRGTKPYEQYF.

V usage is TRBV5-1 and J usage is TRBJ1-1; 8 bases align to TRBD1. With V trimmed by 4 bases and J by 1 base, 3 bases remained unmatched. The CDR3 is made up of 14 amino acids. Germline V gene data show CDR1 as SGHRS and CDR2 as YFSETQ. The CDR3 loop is CASSQGTGNTEAFF. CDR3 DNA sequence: TGCGCCAGCAGCCAAGGGACAGGGAACACTGAAGCTTTCTTT.

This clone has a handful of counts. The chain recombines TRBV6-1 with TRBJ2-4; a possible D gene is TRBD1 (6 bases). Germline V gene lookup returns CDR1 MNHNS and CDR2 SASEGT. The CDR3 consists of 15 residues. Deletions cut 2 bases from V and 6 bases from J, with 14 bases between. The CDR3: CASSESAGAGNIQYF. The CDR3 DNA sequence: TGTGCCAGCAGTGAATCGGCAGGGGCAGGAAACATTCAGTACTTC.

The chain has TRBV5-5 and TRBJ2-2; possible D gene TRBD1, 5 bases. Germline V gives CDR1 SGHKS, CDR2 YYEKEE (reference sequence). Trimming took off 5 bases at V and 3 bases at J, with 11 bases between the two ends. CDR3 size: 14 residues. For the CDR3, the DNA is TGTGCCAGCAGTTTCCGGACACACACCGGGGAGCTGTTTTTT. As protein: CASSFRTHTGELFF.

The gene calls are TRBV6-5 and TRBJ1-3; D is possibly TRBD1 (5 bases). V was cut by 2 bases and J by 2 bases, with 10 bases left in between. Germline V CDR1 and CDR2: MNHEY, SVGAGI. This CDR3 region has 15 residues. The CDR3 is CASSYNWGAGNTIYF. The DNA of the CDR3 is TGTGCCAGCAGTTACAACTGGGGGGCTGGAAACACCATATATTTT.

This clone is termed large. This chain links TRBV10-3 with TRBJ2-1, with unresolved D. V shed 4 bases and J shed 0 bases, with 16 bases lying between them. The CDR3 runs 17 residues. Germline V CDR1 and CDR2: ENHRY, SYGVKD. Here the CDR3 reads CAISGSLSPSSYNEQFF. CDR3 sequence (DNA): TGTGCCATCAGTGGGTCTCTTTCTCCAAGCTCCTACAATGAGCAGTTCTTC.

CDR3 loop: CASSLQGHSYEQYF. As DNA, the CDR3 is TGTGCCAGCAGCTTGCAGGGCCACTCCTACGAGCAGTACTTC. This chain uses TRBV7-8 with TRBJ2-7, with D perhaps matching TRBD1 (5 bases). V dropped 3 bases and J dropped 0 bases, with 9 bases sitting between them. Germline CDR1 and CDR2: SGHVS and FQNEAQ. The CDR3 is 14 residues long. The full variable domain, with the rest looked up from reference TRBV7-8 and TRBJ2-7, is GAGVSQSPRYKVAKRGQDVALRCDPISGHVSLFWYQQALGQGPEFLTYFQNEAQLDKSGLPSDRFFAERPEGSVSTLKIQRTQQEDSAVYLCASSLQGHSYEQYFGPGTRLTVT.

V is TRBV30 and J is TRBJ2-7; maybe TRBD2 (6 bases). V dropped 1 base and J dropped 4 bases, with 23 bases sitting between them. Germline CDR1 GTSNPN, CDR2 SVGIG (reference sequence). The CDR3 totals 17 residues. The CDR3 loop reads CAWSAPLTGVLQYEQYF. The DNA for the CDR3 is TGTGCCTGGAGTGCTCCACTGACGGGGGTCCTCCAGTACGAGCAGTACTTC.

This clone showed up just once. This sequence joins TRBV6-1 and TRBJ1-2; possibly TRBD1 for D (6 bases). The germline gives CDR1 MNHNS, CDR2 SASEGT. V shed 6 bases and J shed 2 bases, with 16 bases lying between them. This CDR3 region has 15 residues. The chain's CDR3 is CASSETGLNNYGYTF. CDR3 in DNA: TGTGCCAGCAGCGAAACAGGGTTGAACAACTATGGCTACACCTTC.

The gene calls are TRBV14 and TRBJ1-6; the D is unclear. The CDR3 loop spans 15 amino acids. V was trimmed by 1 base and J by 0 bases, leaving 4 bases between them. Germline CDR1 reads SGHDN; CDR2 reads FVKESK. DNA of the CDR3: TGTGCCAGCAGCCAAGTGGACTCCTATAATTCACCCCTCCACTTT. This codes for CASSQVDSYNSPLHF.

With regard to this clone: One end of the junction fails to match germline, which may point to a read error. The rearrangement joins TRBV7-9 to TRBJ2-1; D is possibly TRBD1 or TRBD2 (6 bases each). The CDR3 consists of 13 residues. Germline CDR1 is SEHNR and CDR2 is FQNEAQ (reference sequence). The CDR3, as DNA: TGTGCCAGCAGCTTAGGGAGGGGCTGGGACATGGTCTTC. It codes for CASSLGRGWDMVF.

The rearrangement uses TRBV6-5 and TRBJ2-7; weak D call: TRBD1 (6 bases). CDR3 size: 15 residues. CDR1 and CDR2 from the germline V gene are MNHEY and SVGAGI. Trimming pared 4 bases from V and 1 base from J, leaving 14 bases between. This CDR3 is CASSWAPDSSYEQYF. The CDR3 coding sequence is TGTGCCAGCAGTTGGGCACCGGACAGTTCCTACGAGCAGTACTTC.

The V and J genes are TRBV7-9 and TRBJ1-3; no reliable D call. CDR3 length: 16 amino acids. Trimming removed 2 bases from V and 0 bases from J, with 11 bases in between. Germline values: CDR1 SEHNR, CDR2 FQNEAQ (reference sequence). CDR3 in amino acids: CASSLRREDSGNTIYF. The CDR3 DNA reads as TGTGCCAGCAGCTTAAGGCGGGAAGACTCTGGAAACACCATATATTTT.

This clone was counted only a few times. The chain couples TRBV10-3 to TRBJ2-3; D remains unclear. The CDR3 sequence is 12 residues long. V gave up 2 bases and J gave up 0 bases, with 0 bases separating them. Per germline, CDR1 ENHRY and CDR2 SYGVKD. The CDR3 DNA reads TGTGCCATCAGTGAGAGCACAGATACGCAGTATTTT. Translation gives CAISESTDTQYF.